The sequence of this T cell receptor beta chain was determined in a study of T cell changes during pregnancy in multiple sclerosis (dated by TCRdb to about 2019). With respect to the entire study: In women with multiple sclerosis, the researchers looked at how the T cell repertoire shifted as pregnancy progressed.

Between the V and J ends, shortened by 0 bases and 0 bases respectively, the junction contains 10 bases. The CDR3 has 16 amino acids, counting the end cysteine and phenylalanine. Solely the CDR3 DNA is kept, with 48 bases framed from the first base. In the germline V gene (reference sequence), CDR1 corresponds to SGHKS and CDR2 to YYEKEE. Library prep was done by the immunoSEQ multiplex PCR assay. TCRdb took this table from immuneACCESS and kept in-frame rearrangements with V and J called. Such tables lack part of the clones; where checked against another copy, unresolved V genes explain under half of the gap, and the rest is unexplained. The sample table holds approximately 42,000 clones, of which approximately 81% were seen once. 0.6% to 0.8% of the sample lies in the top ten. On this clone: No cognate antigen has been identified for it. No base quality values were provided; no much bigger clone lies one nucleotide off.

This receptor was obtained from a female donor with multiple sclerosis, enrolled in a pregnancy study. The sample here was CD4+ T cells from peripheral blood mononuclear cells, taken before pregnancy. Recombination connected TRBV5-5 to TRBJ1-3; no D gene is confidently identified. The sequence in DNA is TGTGCCAGCAGCTTGGATCAGAAACGCTCTGGAAACACCATATATTTT. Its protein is CASSLDQKRSGNTIYF.